This TCR beta chain was identified in a study of blood T cell repertoires in COVID-19 (TCRdb year 2020). General notes on the study: Collaborator samples came from the United States, Italy and Spain and covered acute and convalescent phases of COVID-19. HLA class I and class II types, where available, came from metadata supplied by the sample provider rather than from assay-based typing. The repertoires were released in a freely available public database intended as a resource for research on the immune response to SARS-CoV-2. Deeply sampled blood TCRbeta repertoires from subjects exposed to, actively infected with, or recovered from COVID-19 were included in the dataset. The sample metadata nearly always contained a de-identified subject ID, COVID-19 status, age in years and sex. Samples were obtained from the ongoing ImmuneRACE study (first 160 participants) and from 1,000 to 1,500 subjects provided by 6 global collaborators. The material from the prospective study consisted of cDNA or gDNA derived from T cells, B-cell-depleted T cells, or PBMCs. The full study reports these points: The quantity of clinical and demographic metadata differed by source and by participant and was supplied without curation.

Collaborating institutions collected whole blood in K2EDTA tubes following their own protocols. For TCRbeta analysis, collaborator samples were shipped as frozen whole blood, as isolated PBMCs, or as DNA extracted from either sample type. Via the germline V gene, CDR1 is SGHAT and CDR2 FQNNGV. The junction shows trimming of 5 bases on V and 5 bases on J, plus 11 bases between the germline ends. Including cysteine and phenylalanine, the CDR3 has 13 amino acids. Just CDR3 DNA is preserved here, 39 bases in frame from base 1. Regarding this clone: No antigen is known for it. No much larger clonotype is one base removed from it; base qualities were not supplied.

TCRbeta CDR3 regions were amplified from genomic DNA using the immunoSEQ Assay, a bias-controlled multiplex PCR. The paper's processing steps were these. The number of nucleated cells in each sample was estimated by amplification of reference gene primers within the assay. Sequence reads were collapsed and filtered to measure the absolute abundance of every unique TCRbeta CDR3 rearrangement. Productive Simpson clonality was computed per sample as the square root of Simpson's diversity index over productive rearrangements. This is the immuneACCESS table as TCRdb keeps it, with only in-frame sequences that have V and J called. A part of the clones is gone; compared with another copy, unresolved V genes explain less than half, and the rest is unexplained. The D gene and trimming were derived from the DNA, and the V and J assignments and clone size from that table. This sample gives around 180,000 clones in total; approximately 91% of them show up just once. The leading ten clones occupy 2.1% of the sample.

Sequenced material: peripheral blood. This TCR was sampled from a man between 70 and 80 years old with active or convalescent COVID-19. The chain employs TRBV11-2 and TRBJ2-3; no confident D gene assignment can be made. The nucleotides are TGTGCCAGCAGCGCCTCCAGGAAAGATACGCAGTATTTT. It is translated as CASSASRKDTQYF.